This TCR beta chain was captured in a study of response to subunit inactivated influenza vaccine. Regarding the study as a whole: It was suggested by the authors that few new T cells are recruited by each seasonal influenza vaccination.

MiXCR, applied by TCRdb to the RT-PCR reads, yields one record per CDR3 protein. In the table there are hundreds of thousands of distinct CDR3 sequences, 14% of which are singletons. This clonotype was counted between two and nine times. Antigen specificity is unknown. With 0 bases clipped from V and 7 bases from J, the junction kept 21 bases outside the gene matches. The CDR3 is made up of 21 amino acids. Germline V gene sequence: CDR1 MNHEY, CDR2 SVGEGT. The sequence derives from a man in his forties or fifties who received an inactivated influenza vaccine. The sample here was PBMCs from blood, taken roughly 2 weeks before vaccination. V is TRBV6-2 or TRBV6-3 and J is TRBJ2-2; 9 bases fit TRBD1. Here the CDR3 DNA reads TGTGCCAGCAGTTACTCTTTTGTGGACACAGGGGGCGACCTGGGGGGCGGGGAGCTGTTTTTT. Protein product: CASSYSFVDTGGDLGGGELFF.